This T cell receptor (beta chain) derives from a study of CD8+ T cells in alopecia areata (dated by TCRdb to 2016 to 2019). The study in broad terms: The treated patients, all with moderate-to-severe alopecia areata, were enrolled in an open-label pilot trial of oral tofacitinib given at 5 to 10 mg twice daily. RNA came from the PAXgene miRNA kit for fixed scalp, the miRNeasy kit for PBMCs, and the RNeasy kit for mouse skin. Biopsies were taken from tofacitinib-treated patients at baseline and again at 4 and 24 weeks into treatment, and several of those patients also had a later scalp biopsy. Patients received tofacitinib for 6 to 18 months and were then followed off drug for 6 months to check for delayed response and recurrence. immunoSEQ multiplex PCR using 35 Vbeta forward primers and 13 Jbeta reverse primers was used to amplify TCRbeta CDR3 regions. Scalp tissue and sorted CD4+ and CD8+ peripheral blood T cells from patchy and totalis/universalis alopecia areata patients and from healthy controls were covered by human TCRbeta sequencing. The study used high-throughput TCRbeta sequencing to examine T cell clonal expansion in alopecia areata, in both the C3H/HeJ mouse model and human patients. Scalp clonality was compared across normal scalp (n=4), patchy alopecia areata scalp (n=8), and alopecia totalis/universalis scalp (n=8).

Points the paper makes about the study in general: Shared TCR sequences between patients were less evident than in mice, which may be partly attributable to HLA diversity in the patient population. Unlike mouse skin, which is dominated by gammadelta T cells, normal human skin has resident alphabeta T cells that are also sequenced, and this complicates analysis of the scalp TCR repertoire. Compared with normal scalp, lesional scalp had higher clonality and more expanded CD8+ clones, particularly in alopecia totalis/universalis, a pattern that suggests antigenic drive.

Relative to germline, V is 9 bases shorter and J is 0 bases shorter, with 18 bases between their ends. CDR1 SGDLS and CDR2 YYNGEE are derived from the germline V gene. The CDR3 spans 15 residues, from the cysteine through the phenylalanine. The kept DNA is CDR3 alone, 45 bases in frame from the first base. With respect to this clone: It has no known antigen specificity. The input lacks base qualities; no much larger clone sits a single base away.

The library was prepared using the immunoSEQ multiplex PCR assay. To provide template for TCR sequencing, every sample had RNA extracted and reverse transcribed into cDNA. SuperScript III was used for first-strand cDNA synthesis, primed with a 2:1 mix of oligo-dT and random hexamers. Amplification bias was assessed with a synthetic immune receptor repertoire, and residual bias was removed computationally. As for how the authors treated the data: Raw reads were preprocessed for error removal, and CDR3 was defined according to IMGT conventions as running from the conserved cysteine to phenylalanine. Clonality was computed by normalizing Shannon entropy by log2 of the number of productive unique TCRs and subtracting the result from 1. CD4 or CD8 identity of scalp clones was inferred by cross-referencing scalp TCRbeta sequences with sorted blood CD4 and CD8 repertoires. The clones in this table, taken by TCRdb from immuneACCESS, are in-frame only. Not every clone is retained; where verified, under half of the shortfall comes from an unresolved V gene, and the cause of the rest is unknown. V and J calls plus clone size are reproduced from that table; the DNA served to infer D and trimming. The sample profile shows about 160,000 clones; 87% of them were found once. Of the sample, approximately 16% falls within the top ten clones.

The sample's time point label, decoded: baseline before oral tofacitinib. Lesional scalp punch biopsies and peripheral blood were collected from alopecia areata patients. After PBMCs were isolated by density centrifugation and stained for CD3, CD4 and CD8, a FACSAria was used to sort CD4+ and CD8+ T cells. The TCR originated in a human donor with alopecia areata. The V and J segments used are TRBV9 and TRBJ1-2; TRBD1 is a possible D gene, resting on 5 matching bases. Sequences were derived from CD8+ T cells sorted from blood, sampled at week 0. The nucleotides are TGTGCCACCACCGAACAGGACCCAGCTAACTATGGCTACACCTTC. Translated, it gives CATTEQDPANYGYTF.